What follows are 15 T cell receptor beta chains derived from one specimen sequenced in a study of CD8 T cells in Susac syndrome. Random hexamers were used to reverse transcribe roughly 0.45 to 1 ug of RNA. TCRdb re-called the immunoSEQ multiplex PCR reads through MiXCR, storing one row per CDR3 protein. Of about 280,000 distinct CDR3 sequences in the sample, about 88% were seen once. Sequencing input: CD8+ T cells from PBMCs. The receptor source for this set is a human donor with multiple sclerosis.

This chain links TRBV6-5 with TRBJ2-1; D gene uncertain. Trimming stripped 2 bases from V and 0 bases from J, with 11 bases between. The CDR3 loop spans 16 amino acids. The V gene's germline CDR1 is MNHEY and CDR2 SVGAGI. CDR3 residues: CASSYQTPSSYNEQFF. CDR3 sequence (DNA): TGTGCCAGCAGTTACCAGACACCGAGCTCCTACAATGAGCAGTTCTTC.

The chain uses TRBV6-5 and TRBJ2-1, with 7 bases identical to TRBD2. Germline assignment: CDR1 MNHEY and CDR2 SVGAGI. J lost 9 bases, V lost 2 bases, and 13 bases had no gene match. The CDR3 contains 16 residues. The CDR3 DNA reads as TGTGCCAGCAGTTACCCCTCGGGGGGATCCAAGGGTGAGCAGTTCTTC. This sequence encodes CASSYPSGGSKGEQFF.

This clonotype turned up a few times. This chain connects TRBV29-1 to TRBJ1-1, with D perhaps matching TRBD1 (5 bases). Looked up from germline, CDR1 is SQVTM and CDR2 is ANQGSEA. The CDR3 extends over 12 amino acids. Trimming took off 1 base at V and 10 bases at J, with 13 bases between the two ends. The CDR3 nucleotides read TGCAGCGTTGAAGCCGCCCACGGGACAGCTTTCTTT. Translated, it gives CSVEAAHGTAFF.

The chain carries TRBV7-9 and TRBJ2-7; a weak D match, TRBD1 (5 bases). The length of the CDR3 is 14 residues. The germline V and J ends were trimmed by 2 bases and 0 bases, with 8 bases remaining between them. The germline V gene encodes CDR1 SEHNR and CDR2 FQNEAQ (reference sequence). CDR3 loop: CASSLQGSSYEQYF. The CDR3 DNA reads TGTGCCAGCAGCTTACAGGGCAGCTCCTACGAGCAGTACTTC.

J is TRBJ2-2 and V is TRBV15; D is undetermined. Germline V gives CDR1 LNHNV, CDR2 YYDKDF (reference sequence). The CDR3 consists of 14 residues. The V end was cut by 8 bases, the J end by 1 base, with 11 bases between. The CDR3 DNA reads as TGTGCCACCGAGGTCAGTCAGAACACCGGGGAGCTGTTTTTT. It encodes CATEVSQNTGELFF.

Here the CDR3 DNA reads TGTGCCAGCAGCTCACTCGGGAGCTCGGGTGGCACAGATACGCAGTATTTT. As protein: CASSSLGSSGGTDTQYF. V is TRBV7-6 and J is TRBJ2-3; D might be TRBD2 (6 bases). The CDR3 sequence is 17 residues long. Germline lookup yields CDR1 SGHVS and CDR2 FNYEAQ. V lost 4 bases and J lost 1, with 18 bases in between.

The CDR3 region has the DNA TGTGCCTGGAGTCCGGGACTAGCGGGAGGAAGGGCCTACGAGCAGTACTTC. It codes for CAWSPGLAGGRAYEQYF. The chain uses TRBV30 and TRBJ2-7; TRBD2 agrees at 15 bases. The trim removed 2 bases at V and 2 bases at J, leaving 7 bases unmatched. The germline CDR1 and CDR2 sequences are GTSNPN and SVGIG (reference sequence). The CDR3 is 17 residues long.

The chain combines TRBV27 with TRBJ1-2, with D tentatively TRBD1 (6 bases). CDR3 length equals 14 residues. Deletions cut 5 bases from V and 0 bases from J, with 10 bases between. Germline V gene lookup returns CDR1 MNHEY and CDR2 SMNVEV (reference sequence). DNA for the CDR3: TGTGCCAGCAGTGGACAGTCCTCTAACTATGGCTACACCTTC. It yields the protein CASSGQSSNYGYTF.

This clonotype was detected once. The gene calls are TRBV30 and TRBJ2-5, with D tentatively TRBD2 (11 bases). The CDR3 has 22 residues. Germline CDR1 reads GTSNPN; CDR2 reads SVGIG (reference sequence). V shed 8 bases and J shed 5 bases, with 45 bases lying between them. The CDR3 here is CARVGQGFPVAGGPWDPETQYF. DNA for the CDR3: TGTGCCCGAGTGGGACAGGGGTTCCCCGTAGCGGGAGGGCCCTGGGATCCTGAGACCCAGTACTTC.

J is TRBJ2-7 and V is TRBV2; a possible D gene is TRBD2 (6 bases). The CDR3 totals 15 residues. V dropped 6 bases and J dropped 0 bases, with 15 bases sitting between them. Looked up from germline, CDR1 is SNHLY and CDR2 is FYNNEI. The CDR3 spells CASRAYVGGSYEQYF. The DNA for the CDR3 is TGTGCCAGCAGGGCGTATGTGGGGGGCTCCTACGAGCAGTACTTC.

This clonotype was detected once. The gene calls are TRBV6-5 and TRBJ2-2; D unclear. The CDR3 length is 16 residues. Germline-derived CDR1 and CDR2 are MNHEY and SVGAGI. V shed 0 bases and J shed 0 bases, with 8 bases lying between them. The chain's CDR3 is CASSYSMGPNTGELFF. CDR3 coding DNA: TGTGCCAGCAGTTACTCGATGGGCCCGAACACCGGGGAGCTGTTTTTT.

The rearrangement joins TRBV27 to TRBJ2-1; TRBD2 agrees at 8 bases. The CDR3 consists of 14 residues. The germline V gene has CDR1 MNHEY and CDR2 SMNVEV (reference sequence). Germline trimming cut 8 bases from V and 6 bases from J; bases unmatched to any gene: 9. The CDR3 loop is CASLTSGRINEQFF. DNA of the CDR3: TGTGCCAGCCTTACCAGCGGGAGAATCAATGAGCAGTTCTTC.

The chain recombines TRBV9 with TRBJ2-3; 9 nucleotides align to TRBD2. The CDR3 consists of 15 residues. The germline V gene encodes CDR1 SGDLS and CDR2 YYNGEE. V lost 4 bases to trimming and J lost 6 bases; unmatched junction nucleotides: 9. CDR3 loop: CASSRSGSGSDTQYF. The CDR3 DNA reads as TGTGCCAGCAGCCGGTCGGGTAGCGGGAGCGATACGCAGTATTTT.

The chain employs TRBV27 and TRBJ2-2; D may be TRBD1 (5 bases). The V end lost 6 bases, the J end lost 4 bases, and 12 bases lay between the germline ends. The CDR3 runs 14 residues. CDR1 and CDR2 from the germline V gene are MNHEY and SMNVEV (reference sequence). The CDR3 here is CASSHRQPTGELFF. The CDR3 coding sequence is TGTGCCAGCAGCCACAGACAGCCCACCGGGGAGCTGTTTTTT.

With respect to this clonotype: At one of its ends the junction is not consistent with the germline gene, which may arise from a read error. The CDR3: CASSQAASVTF. The CDR3 region has the DNA TGCGCCAGCAGCCAAGCGGCTAGCGTGACGTTC. This chain joins TRBV4-1 and TRBJ2-7, with D perhaps matching TRBD2 (6 bases). Germline lookup yields CDR1 MGHRA and CDR2 YSYEKL. This CDR3 contains 11 residues.